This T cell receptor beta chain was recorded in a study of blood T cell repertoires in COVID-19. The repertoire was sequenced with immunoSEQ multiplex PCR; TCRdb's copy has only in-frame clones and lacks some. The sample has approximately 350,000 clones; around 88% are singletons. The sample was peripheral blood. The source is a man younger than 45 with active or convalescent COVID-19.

This chain's CDR3 is CAISERTGAGNTIYF. In DNA form, the CDR3 reads TGTGCCATCAGTGAGCGCACAGGGGCTGGAAACACCATATATTTT. The J gene is TRBJ1-3, the V gene TRBV10-3; 7 bases match TRBD1. Germline lookup yields CDR1 ENHRY and CDR2 SYGVKD. The junction had 3 bases not matched to a gene; V was cut back by 2 bases and J by 2 bases. The CDR3 consists of 15 residues.